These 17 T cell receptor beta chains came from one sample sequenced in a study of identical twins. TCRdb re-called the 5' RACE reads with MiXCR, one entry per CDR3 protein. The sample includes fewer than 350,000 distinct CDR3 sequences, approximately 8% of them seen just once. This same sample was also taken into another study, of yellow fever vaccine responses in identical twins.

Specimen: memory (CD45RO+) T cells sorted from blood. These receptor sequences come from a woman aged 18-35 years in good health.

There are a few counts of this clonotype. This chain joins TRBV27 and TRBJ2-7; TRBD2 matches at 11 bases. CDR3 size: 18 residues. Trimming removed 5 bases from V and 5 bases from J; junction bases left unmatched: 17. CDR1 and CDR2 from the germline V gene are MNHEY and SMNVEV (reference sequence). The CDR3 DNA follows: TGTGCCAGCAGTCCTCGACAGGGCCTTAGCGGGAGGGTAAACGAGCAGTACTTC. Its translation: CASSPRQGLSGRVNEQYF.

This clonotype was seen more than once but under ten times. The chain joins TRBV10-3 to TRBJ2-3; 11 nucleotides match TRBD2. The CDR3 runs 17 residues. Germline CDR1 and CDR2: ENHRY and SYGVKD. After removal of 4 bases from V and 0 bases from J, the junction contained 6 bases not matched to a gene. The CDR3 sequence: CAISGLAGTSSTDTQYF. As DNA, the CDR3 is TGTGCCATCAGTGGACTAGCGGGGACCTCTAGCACAGATACGCAGTATTTT.

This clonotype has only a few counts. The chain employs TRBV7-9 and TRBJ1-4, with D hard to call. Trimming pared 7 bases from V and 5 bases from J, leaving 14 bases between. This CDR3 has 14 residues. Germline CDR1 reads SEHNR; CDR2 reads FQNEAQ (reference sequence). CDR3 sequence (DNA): TGTGCCAGCACGGATCTCGAAAACAATGAAAAACTGTTTTTT. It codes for CASTDLENNEKLFF.

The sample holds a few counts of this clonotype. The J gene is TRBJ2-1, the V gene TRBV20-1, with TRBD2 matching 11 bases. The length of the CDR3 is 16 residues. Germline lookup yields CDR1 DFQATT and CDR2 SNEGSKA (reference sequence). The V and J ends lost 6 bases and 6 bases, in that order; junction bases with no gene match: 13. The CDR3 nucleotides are TGCAGTGCCGCCCCCTTTAGCGGGAGGGCCGGCAATGAGCAGTTCTTC. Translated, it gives CSAAPFSGRAGNEQFF.

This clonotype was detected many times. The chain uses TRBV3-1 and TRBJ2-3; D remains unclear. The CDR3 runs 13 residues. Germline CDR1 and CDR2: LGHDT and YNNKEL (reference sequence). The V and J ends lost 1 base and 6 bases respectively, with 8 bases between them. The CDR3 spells CASSQVDRDTQYF. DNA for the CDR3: TGTGCCAGCAGCCAAGTGGACCGGGATACGCAGTATTTT.

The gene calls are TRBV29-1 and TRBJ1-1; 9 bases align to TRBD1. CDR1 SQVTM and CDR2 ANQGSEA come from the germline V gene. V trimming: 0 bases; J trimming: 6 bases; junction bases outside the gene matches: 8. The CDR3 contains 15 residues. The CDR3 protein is CSVEDQGTGYAEAFF. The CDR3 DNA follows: TGCAGCGTTGAAGATCAGGGGACAGGGTACGCTGAAGCTTTCTTT.

CDR3 bases: TGCGCCAGCAGCTTGAGCTTTGGGGTTGGCACAGATACGCAGTATTTT. It yields the protein CASSLSFGVGTDTQYF. This chain joins TRBV5-1 and TRBJ2-3; D remains ambiguous. V lost 1 base and J 1 base, leaving 13 bases between the germline ends. The CDR3 runs to 16 residues. Per the germline V gene, CDR1 is SGHRS and CDR2 is YFSETQ.

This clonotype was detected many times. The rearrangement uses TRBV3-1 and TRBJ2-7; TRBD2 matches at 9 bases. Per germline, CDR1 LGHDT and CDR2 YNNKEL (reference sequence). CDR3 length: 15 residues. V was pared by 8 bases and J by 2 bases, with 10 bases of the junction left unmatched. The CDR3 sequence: CASAQTSGDTYEQYF. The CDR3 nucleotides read TGTGCCAGCGCGCAGACTAGCGGAGACACCTACGAGCAGTACTTC.

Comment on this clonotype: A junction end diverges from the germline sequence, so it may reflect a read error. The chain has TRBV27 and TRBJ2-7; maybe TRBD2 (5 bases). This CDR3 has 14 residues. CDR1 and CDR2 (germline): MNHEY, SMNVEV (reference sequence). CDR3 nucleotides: TGTGCCAGCAGATTATCGCCTTGGACGGGAGAGCAGTACTTC. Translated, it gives CASRLSPWTGEQYF.

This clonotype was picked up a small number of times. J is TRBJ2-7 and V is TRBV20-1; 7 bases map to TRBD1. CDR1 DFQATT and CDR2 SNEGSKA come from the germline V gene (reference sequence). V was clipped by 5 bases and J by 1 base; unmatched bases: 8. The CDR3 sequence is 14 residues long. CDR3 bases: TGCAGTGCTTACGACAGGGCTCGGTCCTACGAGCAGTACTTC. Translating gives CSAYDRARSYEQYF.

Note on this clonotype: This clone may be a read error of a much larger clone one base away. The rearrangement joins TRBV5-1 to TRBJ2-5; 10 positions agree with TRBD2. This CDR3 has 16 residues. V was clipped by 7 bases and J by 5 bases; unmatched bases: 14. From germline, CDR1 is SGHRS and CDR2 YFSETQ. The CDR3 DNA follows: TGCGCCAGCGGTAGCAGCGGGAGGGCCCTCAGGGAGACCCAGTACTTC. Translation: CASGSSGRALRETQYF. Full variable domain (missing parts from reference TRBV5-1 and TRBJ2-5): KAGVTQTPRYLIKTRGQQVTLSCSPISGHRSVSWYQQTPGQGLQFLFEYFSETQRNKGNFPGRFSGRQFSNSRSEMNVSTLELGDSALYLCASGSSGRALRETQYFGPGTRLLVL.

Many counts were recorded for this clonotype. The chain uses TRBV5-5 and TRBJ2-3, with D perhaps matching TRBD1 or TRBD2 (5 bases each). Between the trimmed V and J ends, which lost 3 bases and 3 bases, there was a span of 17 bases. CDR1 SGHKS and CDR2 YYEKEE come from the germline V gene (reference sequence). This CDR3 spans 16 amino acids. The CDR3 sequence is CASSSPFTGRTDTQYF. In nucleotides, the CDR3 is TGTGCCAGCAGCTCCCCCTTTACGGGACGAACAGATACGCAGTATTTT. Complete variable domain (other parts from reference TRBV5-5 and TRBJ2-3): DAGVTQSPTHLIKTRGQQVTLRCSPISGHKSVSWYQQVLGQGPQFIFQYYEKEERGRGNFPDRFSARQFPNYSSELNVNALLLGDSALYLCASSSPFTGRTDTQYFGPGTRLTVL.

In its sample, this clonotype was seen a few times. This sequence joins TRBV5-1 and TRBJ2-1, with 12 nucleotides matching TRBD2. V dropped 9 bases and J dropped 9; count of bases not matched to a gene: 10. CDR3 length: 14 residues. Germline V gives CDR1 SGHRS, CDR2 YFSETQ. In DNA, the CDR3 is TGCGCCACCGTCGCCCTAGCGGGGGGGCTTGAGCAGTTCTTC. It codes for CATVALAGGLEQFF.

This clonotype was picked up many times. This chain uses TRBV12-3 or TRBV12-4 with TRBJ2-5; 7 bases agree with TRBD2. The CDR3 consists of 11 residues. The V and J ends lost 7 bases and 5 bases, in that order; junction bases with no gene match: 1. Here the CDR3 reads CASTGGETQYF. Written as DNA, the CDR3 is TGTGCCAGCACCGGGGGGGAGACCCAGTACTTC.

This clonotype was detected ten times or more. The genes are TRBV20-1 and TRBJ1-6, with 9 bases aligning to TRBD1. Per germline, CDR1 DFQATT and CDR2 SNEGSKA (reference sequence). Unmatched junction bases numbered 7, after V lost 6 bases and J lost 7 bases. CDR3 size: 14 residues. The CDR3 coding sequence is TGCAGTGCAGGGACAGGGATGAGGAATTCACCCCTCCACTTT. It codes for CSAGTGMRNSPLHF.

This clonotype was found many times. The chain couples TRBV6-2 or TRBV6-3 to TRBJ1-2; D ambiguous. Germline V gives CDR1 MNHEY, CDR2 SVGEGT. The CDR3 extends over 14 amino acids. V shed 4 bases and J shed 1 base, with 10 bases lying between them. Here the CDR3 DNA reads TGTGCCAGCAGTTTCGTCGGGAGTAACTATGGCTACACCTTC. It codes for CASSFVGSNYGYTF.

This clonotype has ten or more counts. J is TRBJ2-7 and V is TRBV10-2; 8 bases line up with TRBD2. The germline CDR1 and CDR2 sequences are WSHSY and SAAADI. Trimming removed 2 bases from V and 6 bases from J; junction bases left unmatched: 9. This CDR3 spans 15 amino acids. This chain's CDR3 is CASSENSGKKVEQYF. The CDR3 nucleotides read TGCGCCAGCAGTGAGAATAGCGGGAAAAAGGTCGAGCAGTACTTC.